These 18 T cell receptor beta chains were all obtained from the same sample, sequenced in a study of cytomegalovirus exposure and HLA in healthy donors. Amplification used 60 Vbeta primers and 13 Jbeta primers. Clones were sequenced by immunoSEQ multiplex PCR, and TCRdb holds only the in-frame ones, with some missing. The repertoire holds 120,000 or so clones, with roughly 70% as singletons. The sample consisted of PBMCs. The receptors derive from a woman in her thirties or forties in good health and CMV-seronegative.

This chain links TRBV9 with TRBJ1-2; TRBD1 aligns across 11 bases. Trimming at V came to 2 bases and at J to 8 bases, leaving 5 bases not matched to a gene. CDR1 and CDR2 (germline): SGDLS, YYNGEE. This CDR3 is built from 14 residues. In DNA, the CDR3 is TGTGCCAGCAGCGTCGGACAGGGGGCAGGGGGCTACACCTTC. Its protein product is CASSVGQGAGGYTF. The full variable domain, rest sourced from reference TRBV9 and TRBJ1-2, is DSGVTQTPKHLITATGQRVTLRCSPRSGDLSVYWYQQSLDQGLQFLIQYYNGEERAKGNILERFSAQQFPDLHSELNLSSLELGDSALYFCASSVGQGAGGYTFGSGTRLTVV.

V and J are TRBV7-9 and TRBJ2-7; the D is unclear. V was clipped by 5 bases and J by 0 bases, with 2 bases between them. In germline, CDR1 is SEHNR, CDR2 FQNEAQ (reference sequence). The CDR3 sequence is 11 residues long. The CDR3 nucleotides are TGTGCCAGCAGCCTCTCCTACGAGCAGTACTTC. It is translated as CASSLSYEQYF.

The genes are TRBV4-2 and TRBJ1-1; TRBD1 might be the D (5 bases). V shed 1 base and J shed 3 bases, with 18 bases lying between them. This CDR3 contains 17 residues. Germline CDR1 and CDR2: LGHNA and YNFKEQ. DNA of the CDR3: TGTGCCAGCAGCCAAGGGTCGACCAGACAGCAGTACACTGAAGCTTTCTTT. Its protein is CASSQGSTRQQYTEAFF.

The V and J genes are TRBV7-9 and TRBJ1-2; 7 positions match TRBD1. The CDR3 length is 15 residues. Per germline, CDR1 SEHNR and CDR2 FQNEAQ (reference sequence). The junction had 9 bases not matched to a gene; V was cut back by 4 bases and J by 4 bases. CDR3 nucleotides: TGTGCCAGCAGCTCGCCCCTTGGACAGGTCTATGGCTACACCTTC. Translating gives CASSSPLGQVYGYTF.

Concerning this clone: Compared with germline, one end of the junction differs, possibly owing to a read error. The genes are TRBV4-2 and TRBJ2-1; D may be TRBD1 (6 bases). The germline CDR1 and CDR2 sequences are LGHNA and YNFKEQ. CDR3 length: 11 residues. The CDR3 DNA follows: TGTGCCAGCAGCCAAGCACAGGGACACCTCTTC. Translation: CASSQAQGHLF.

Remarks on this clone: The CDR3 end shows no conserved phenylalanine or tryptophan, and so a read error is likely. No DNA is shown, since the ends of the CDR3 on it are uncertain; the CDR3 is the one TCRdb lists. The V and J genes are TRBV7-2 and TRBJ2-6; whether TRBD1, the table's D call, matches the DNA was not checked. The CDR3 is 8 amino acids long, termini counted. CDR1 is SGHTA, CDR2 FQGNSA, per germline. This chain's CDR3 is CASSWMGA.

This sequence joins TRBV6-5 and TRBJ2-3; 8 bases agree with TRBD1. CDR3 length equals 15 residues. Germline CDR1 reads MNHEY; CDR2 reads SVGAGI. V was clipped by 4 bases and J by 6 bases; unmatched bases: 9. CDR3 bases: TGTGCCAGCAGTTTAGGACAGGGAGGATTGGATACGCAGTATTTT. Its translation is CASSLGQGGLDTQYF.

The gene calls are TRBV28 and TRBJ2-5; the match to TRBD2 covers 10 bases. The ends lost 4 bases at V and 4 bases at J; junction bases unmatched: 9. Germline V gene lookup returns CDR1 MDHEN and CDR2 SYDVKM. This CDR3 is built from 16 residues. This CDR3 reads CASSSQREGGLETQYF. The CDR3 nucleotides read TGTGCCAGCAGTTCCCAGCGGGAGGGGGGGTTAGAGACCCAGTACTTC.

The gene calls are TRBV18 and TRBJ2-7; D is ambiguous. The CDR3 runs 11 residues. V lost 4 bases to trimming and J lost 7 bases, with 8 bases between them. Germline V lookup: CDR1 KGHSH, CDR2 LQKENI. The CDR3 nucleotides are TGTGCCAGCTCACGAGAGGAAGAGCAGTACTTC. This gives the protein CASSREEEQYF.

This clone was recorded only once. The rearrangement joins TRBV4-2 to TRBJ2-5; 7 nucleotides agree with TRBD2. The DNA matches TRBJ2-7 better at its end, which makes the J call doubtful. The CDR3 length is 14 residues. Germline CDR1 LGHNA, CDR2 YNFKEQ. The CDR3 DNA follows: TGTGCCAGCAGCCAAGGACTAGCATCATACGAGCAGTACTTC. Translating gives CASSQGLASYEQYF.

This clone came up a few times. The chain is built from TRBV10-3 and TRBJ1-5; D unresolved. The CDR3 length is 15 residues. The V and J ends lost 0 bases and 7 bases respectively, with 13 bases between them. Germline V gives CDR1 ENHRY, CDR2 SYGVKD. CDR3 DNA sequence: TGTGCCATCAGTGAGTCGATACCGAAGGAGCAGCCCCAGCATTTT. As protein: CAISESIPKEQPQHF.

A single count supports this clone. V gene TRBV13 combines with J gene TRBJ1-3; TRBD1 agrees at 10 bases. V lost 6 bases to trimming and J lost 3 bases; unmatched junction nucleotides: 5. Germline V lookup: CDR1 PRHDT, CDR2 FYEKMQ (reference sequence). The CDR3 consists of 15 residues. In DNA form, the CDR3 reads TGTGCCAGCAGATCCGGGACAGGGGTTGGAAACACCATATATTTT. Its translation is CASRSGTGVGNTIYF.

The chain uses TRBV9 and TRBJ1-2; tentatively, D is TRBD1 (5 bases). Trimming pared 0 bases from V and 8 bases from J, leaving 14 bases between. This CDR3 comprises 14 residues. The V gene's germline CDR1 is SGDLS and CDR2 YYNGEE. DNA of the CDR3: TGTGCCAGCAGCGTAGGGAGGGGAAATTACGGCTACACCTTC. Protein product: CASSVGRGNYGYTF. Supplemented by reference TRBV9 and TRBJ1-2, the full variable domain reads DSGVTQTPKHLITATGQRVTLRCSPRSGDLSVYWYQQSLDQGLQFLIQYYNGEERAKGNILERFSAQQFPDLHSELNLSSLELGDSALYFCASSVGRGNYGYTFGSGTRLTVV.

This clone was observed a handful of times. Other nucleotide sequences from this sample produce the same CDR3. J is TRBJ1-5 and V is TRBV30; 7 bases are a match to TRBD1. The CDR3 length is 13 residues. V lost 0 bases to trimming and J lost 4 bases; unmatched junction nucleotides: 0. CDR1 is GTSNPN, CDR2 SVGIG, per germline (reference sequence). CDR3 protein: CAWSVQGNQPQHF. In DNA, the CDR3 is TGTGCCTGGAGTGTACAGGGGAATCAGCCCCAGCATTTT.

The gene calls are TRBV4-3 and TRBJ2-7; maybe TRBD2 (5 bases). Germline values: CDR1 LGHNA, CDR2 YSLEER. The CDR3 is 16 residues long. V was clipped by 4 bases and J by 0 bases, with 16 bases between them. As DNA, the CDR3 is TGCGCCAGCAGCCCAATCGCGGGTGCGGGCTCCTACGAGCAGTACTTC. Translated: CASSPIAGAGSYEQYF.

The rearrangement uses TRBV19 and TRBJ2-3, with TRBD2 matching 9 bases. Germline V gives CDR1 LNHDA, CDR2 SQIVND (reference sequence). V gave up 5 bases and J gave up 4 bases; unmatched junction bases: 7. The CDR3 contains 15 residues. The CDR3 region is CASSSPGLAADTQYF. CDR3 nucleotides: TGTGCCAGTAGTTCCCCGGGACTAGCCGCAGATACGCAGTATTTT.

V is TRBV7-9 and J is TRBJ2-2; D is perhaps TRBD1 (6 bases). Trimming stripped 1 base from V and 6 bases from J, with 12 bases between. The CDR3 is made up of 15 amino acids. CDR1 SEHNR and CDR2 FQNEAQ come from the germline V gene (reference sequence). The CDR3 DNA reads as TGTGCCAGCAGCTTAGTGGCGGCAGGGGCCGGGGAGCTGTTTTTT. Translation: CASSLVAAGAGELFF.

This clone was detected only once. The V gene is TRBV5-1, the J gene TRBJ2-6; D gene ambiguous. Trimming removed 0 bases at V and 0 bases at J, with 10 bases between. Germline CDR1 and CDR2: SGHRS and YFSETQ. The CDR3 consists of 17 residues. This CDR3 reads CASSLAALPSGANVLTF. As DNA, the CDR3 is TGCGCCAGCAGCTTGGCCGCGCTGCCCTCTGGGGCCAACGTCCTGACTTTC.